This is a list of T cell receptor beta chains from one sample in a study of T cell responses to AZD1222 COVID-19 vaccine. TCRdb's copy holds only in-frame clones and misses some; the assay was immunoSEQ multiplex PCR. Among tens of thousands of clones listed, roughly 88% were seen once. Sequencing was performed on peripheral blood, taken on day 0 of AZD1222 vaccination. The receptors here all came from an adult in good health. Each CDR3 is given with its conserved first and last residue.

V	CDR3
TRBV7-8	CASSPTSGGHYNEQFF
TRBV2	CASSESGHEQYF
TRBV27	CASSLGAGETETQYF
TRBV6-2/TRBV6-3	CASSWTENTEAFF
TRBV10-3	CAISGRDGYTF
TRBV5-1	CASSVTSVANTGELFF
TRBV25-1	CASSSRDRDGYTF
TRBV29-1	CSVVTGANVLTF
TRBV19	CASRGFDQAKNIQYF
TRBV6-6	CASSSGQLYQPQHF
TRBV6-4	CASSEGQGTEAFF
TRBV19	CASSAGRSYGYTF
TRBV12-3/TRBV12-4	CASTFTGELFF
TRBV12-5	CASGLEQGGKLFF
TRBV12-3/TRBV12-4	CASSRGQGEHF
TRBV5-4	CASRGLAGADTQYF
TRBV19	CASSVVDQLYNEQFF
TRBV6-5	CASSTGTGPYEQYF
TRBV5-1	CASSLAWRDVLTF
TRBV12-3/TRBV12-4	CASSDRDQPQHF
TRBV12-3/TRBV12-4	CASSSYREGYTF
TRBV6-5	CASSYQGNEQFF
TRBV9	CASSPRVSSYNEQFF
TRBV2	CASKGRLGEKLFF
TRBV7-2	CASSLSGARDSPLHF
TRBV2	CASSGGGNYGYTF
TRBV28	CASRTGTDTQYF
TRBV27	CASSSRTGFSGSEQYF
TRBV5-1	CASSLELAGASSYNEQFF
TRBV19	CASSTAPGPPRNTGELFF
TRBV7-9	CASSFGFAGANVLTF
TRBV30	CAWSSAGASAFF
TRBV5-1	CASSLGQASLEFF
TRBV12-3/TRBV12-4	CASTPPPFEAFF
TRBV10-3	CAISVPGQGLDGANVLTF
TRBV29-1	CSVTWGGELFF
TRBV18	CASSPRMNSYNEKLFF
TRBV9	CASSLQGGSNSPLHF
TRBV20-1	CSASTSGSTDTQYF
TRBV6-5	CASSYSGGPGNTIYF
TRBV21-1	CASSLTLCVALEAFF
TRBV5-6	CASSLANYGYTF
TRBV9	CASTLSGTSEAYEQFF
TRBV2	CASSEEYTDTQYF
TRBV7-9	CASSLRQNTEAFF
TRBV2	CASSEVDSAGGKYEQYF
TRBV6-5	CASSYSLLAAREQYF
TRBV5-5	CASSLGSGGYGYTF
TRBV27	CASSLLSGTSISPLHF
TRBV5-1	CASSLGLLSNYGYTF
TRBV6-5	CASSYSRPPYEQYF
TRBV12-3/TRBV12-4	CASSSSTYNEQFF
TRBV7-6	CASSPLTGGIHSPLHF
TRBV5-4	CASSLGGQGNSPLHF
TRBV27	CASSPFYRNIAYEQYF